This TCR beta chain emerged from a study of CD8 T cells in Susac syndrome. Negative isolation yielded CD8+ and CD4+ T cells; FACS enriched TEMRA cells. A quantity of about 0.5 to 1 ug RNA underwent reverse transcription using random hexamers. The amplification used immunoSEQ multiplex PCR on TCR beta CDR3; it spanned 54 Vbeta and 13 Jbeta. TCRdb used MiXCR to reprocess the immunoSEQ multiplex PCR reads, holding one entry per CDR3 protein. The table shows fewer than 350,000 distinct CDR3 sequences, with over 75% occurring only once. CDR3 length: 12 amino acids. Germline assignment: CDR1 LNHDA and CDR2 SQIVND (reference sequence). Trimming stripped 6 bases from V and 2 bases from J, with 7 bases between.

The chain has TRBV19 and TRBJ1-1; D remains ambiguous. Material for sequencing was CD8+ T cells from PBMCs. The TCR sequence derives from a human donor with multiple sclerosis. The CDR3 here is CASRDGNTEAFF. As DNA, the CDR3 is TGTGCCAGTAGGGACGGCAACACTGAAGCTTTCTTT.